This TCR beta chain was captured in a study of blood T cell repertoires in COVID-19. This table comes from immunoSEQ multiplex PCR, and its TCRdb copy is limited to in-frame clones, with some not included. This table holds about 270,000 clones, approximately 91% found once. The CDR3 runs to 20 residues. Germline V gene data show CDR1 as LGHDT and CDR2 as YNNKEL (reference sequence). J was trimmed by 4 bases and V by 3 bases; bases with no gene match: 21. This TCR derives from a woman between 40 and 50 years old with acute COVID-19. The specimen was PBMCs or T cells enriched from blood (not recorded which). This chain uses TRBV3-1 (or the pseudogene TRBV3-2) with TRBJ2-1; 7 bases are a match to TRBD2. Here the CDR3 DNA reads TGTGCCAGCAGCCACTTGACAAGATCCCTCCAGGCTAGCGGATACAATGAGCAGTTCTTC. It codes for CASSHLTRSLQASGYNEQFF.